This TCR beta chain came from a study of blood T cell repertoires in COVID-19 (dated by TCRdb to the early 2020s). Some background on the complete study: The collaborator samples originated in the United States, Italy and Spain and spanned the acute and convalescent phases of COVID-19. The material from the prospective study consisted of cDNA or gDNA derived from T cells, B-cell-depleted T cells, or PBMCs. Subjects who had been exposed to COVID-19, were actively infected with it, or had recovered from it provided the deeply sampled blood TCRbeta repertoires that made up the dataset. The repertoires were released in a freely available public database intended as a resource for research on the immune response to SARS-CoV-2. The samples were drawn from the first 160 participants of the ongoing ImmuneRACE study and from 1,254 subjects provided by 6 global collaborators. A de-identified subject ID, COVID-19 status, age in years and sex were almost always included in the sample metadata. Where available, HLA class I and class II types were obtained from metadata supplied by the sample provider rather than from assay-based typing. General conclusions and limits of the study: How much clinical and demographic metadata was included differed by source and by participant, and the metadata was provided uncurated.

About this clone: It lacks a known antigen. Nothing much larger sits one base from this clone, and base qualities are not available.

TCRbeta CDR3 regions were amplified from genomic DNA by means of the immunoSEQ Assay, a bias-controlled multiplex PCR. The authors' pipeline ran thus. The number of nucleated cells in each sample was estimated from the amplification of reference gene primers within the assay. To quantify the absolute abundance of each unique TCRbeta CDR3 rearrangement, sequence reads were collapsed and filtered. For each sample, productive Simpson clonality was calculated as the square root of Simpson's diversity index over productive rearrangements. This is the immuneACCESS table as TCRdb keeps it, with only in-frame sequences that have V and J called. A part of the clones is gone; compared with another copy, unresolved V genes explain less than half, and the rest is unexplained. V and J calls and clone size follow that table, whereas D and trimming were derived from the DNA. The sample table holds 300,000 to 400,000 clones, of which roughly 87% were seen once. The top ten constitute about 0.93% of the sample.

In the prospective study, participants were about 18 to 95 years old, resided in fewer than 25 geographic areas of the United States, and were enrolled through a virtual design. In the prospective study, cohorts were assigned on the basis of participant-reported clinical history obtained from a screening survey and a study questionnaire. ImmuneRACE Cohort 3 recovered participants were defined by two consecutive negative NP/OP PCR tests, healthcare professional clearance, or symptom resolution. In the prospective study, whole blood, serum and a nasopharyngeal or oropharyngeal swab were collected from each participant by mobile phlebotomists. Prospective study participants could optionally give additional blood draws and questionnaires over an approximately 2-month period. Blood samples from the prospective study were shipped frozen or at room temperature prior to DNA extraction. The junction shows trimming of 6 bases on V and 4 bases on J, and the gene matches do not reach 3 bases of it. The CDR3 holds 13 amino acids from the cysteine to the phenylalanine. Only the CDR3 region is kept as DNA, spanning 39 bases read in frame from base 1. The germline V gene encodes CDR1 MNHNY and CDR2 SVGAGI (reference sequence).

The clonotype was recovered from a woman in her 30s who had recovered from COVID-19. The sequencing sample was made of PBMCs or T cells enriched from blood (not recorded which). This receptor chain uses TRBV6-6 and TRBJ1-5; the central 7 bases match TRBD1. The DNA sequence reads TGTGCCAGCAGACAGGGGCTTAATCAGCCCCAGCATTTT. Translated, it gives CASRQGLNQPQHF.